The clone carrying this TCR beta chain was counted a single time. What it binds is unknown. The data are from a study of radiotherapy plus CTLA-4 blockade in lung cancer. For the study at large: Among patients, 15% to 20% showed objective responses, and 31% had disease control. Whole-study results and caveats: Reportedly, early blood T cell clone dynamics best predicted response, with interferon-beta. After radiotherapy and ipilimumab, tumor-derived clones expanded in peripheral blood.

The table came from immunoSEQ multiplex PCR; TCRdb's copy has only in-frame clones and leaves some out. Of about 56,000 clones in the sample, more than 60% are singletons; the top ten hold over 15%. Trimming shortened V by 1 base and J by 2 bases, and 9 bases separated the two germline ends. Looked up from germline, CDR1 is SGHTA and CDR2 is FQGNSA. The CDR3 contains 15 residues. The sequences come from peripheral blood, collected from a patient treated with radiotherapy plus ipilimumab. The clonotype comes from a human donor with non-small cell lung cancer who had a complete response to radiotherapy plus ipilimumab. The gene calls are TRBV7-2 and TRBJ1-3; D possibly corresponds to TRBD1 (6 bases). CDR3 sequence reads: CASSLDSGAGNTIYF. The CDR3 nucleotides read TGTGCCAGCAGCTTAGACTCAGGGGCTGGAAACACCATATATTTT.